Listed below are T cell receptor beta chains from one sample, sequenced in a study of technical replicates of blood from a handful of donors. Method: immunoSEQ multiplex PCR; TCRdb's copy keeps in-frame clones and lacks some. Of 70,000 or so clones in the sample, approximately 88% were seen once. What was sequenced was PBMCs. The source is a human donor in good health. Some clones in this sample may be carry-over from other donors' samples. Both conserved end residues are part of each CDR3. The D gene is left open where the match is weak. Clone size is given for some rows only: seen once, a few or many times, or a class if the clone is expanded.

TGCGCCAGCAGCTCGGGACAGGGGGACACAGATACGCAGTATTTT | CASSSGQGDTDTQYF | TRBV5-1 | 15 | TRBJ2-3 | . | TRBD1
TGTGCCAGCAGTGACACGGACAGGGTTCGGGGCTACACCTTC | CASSDTDRVRGYTF | TRBV6-1 | 14 | TRBJ1-2 | . | TRBD1
TGTGCCAGCAGCGTAGCGGGGATGAACACCGGGGAGCTGTTTTTT | CASSVAGMNTGELFF | TRBV9 | 15 | TRBJ2-2 | . | .
TGTGCCAGCAGCTTACAGGGCGCTGGAAACACCATATATTTT | CASSLQGAGNTIYF | TRBV7-2 | 14 | TRBJ1-3 | . | .
TGTGCCAGCAGCCTATCCGGGACTAGCGGGGGAGAGAACGAGCAGTACTTC | CASSLSGTSGGENEQYF | TRBV7-2 | 17 | TRBJ2-7 | . | TRBD2
TGTGCCAGCAGTTTAGAGCGGACCTCTGGGGCCAACGTCCTGACTTTC | CASSLERTSGANVLTF | TRBV6-5 | 16 | TRBJ2-6 | . | .
TGTGCCAGCAGCTTAATGAGCGGGAGGACATCCTACGAGCAGTACTTC | CASSLMSGRTSYEQYF | TRBV7-2 | 16 | TRBJ2-7 | once | TRBD2
TGTGCCATCACTAGGGGGGGGTTTCAAGAGACCCAGTACTTC | CAITRGGFQETQYF | TRBV7-8 | 14 | TRBJ2-5 | once | .
TGTGCCAGCAGCTACTCACAACAGGGGGGGGGCTACACCTTC | CASSYSQQGGGYTF | TRBV7-9 | 14 | TRBJ1-2 | . | TRBD1
TGTGCCAGCAGCTGGGGCCGGGCTCTCCCCTACGAGCAGTACTTC | CASSWGRALPYEQYF | TRBV5-6 | 15 | TRBJ2-7 | once | .
TGTGCCTGGAGTAGGGCAGGGGGGCTAACTAATGAAAAACTGTTTTTT | CAWSRAGGLTNEKLFF | TRBV30 | 16 | TRBJ1-4 | . | TRBD1
TGTGCCAGCAGCTTACGCGGGGGGGCCACCGGGGAGCTGTTTTTT | CASSLRGGATGELFF | TRBV11-1 | 15 | TRBJ2-2 | . | TRBD2
TGTGCCAGCAGCCAGATGGCCAAACAGGGGTTTGGCACTGAAGCTTTCTTT | CASSQMAKQGFGTEAFF | TRBV7-2 | 17 | TRBJ1-1 | . | TRBD1
TGTGCCAGCAGTGTAACCCGAGGCAGGGTTGGCTACACCTTC | CASSVTRGRVGYTF | TRBV28 | 14 | TRBJ1-2 | few | .
TGTGCCAGCAGCCCGCTCCCCGAGCGGGAGACCCAGTACTTC | CASSPLPERETQYF | TRBV7-9 | 14 | TRBJ2-5 | . | .
TGTGCCAGCAGCGTAGAGGGACAGGGGACCGGGGAGCTGTTTTTT | CASSVEGQGTGELFF | TRBV9 | 15 | TRBJ2-2 | . | TRBD1
TGTGCCAGCAGTCCAATAAGCAGAGGCAGGGCTGGGGCCAACGTCCTGACTTTC | CASSPISRGRAGANVLTF | TRBV27 | 18 | TRBJ2-6 | . | .
TGTGCCAGCAGCTCCGGGGCAGGGGCGCTGGGCTACACCTTC | CASSSGAGALGYTF | TRBV7-9 | 14 | TRBJ1-2 | . | .
TGTGCCAGCAGTTTAGGACTAGGGAACAATGAGCAGTTCTTC | CASSLGLGNNEQFF | TRBV6-6 | 14 | TRBJ2-1 | . | TRBD2
TGTGCCAGCAGACAAGACACAGATACGCAGTATTTT | CASRQDTDTQYF | TRBV5-4 | 12 | TRBJ2-3 | . | .
TGTGCCAGCAGCACGGGGACTAGCGTCTACGAGCAGTACTTC | CASSTGTSVYEQYF | TRBV5-5 | 14 | TRBJ2-7 | . | TRBD2
TGCAGCGTTGATTCAGGGTTTGGATTAGAAGCTTTCTTT | CSVDSGFGLEAFF | TRBV29-1 | 13 | TRBJ1-1 | once | .
TGTGCCAGCCGTCGGCAAAACCACCCGACGGAGGAGCAGTTCTTC | CASRRQNHPTEEQFF | TRBV2 | 15 | TRBJ2-1 | . | .
TGTGCCAGCAGCTGGGGGACTAGTTGGACAGATACGCAGTATTTT | CASSWGTSWTDTQYF | TRBV13 | 15 | TRBJ2-3 | . | TRBD2
TGTGCCAGCAGCCCCGGTGGACAGAACACCATATATTTT | CASSPGGQNTIYF | TRBV7-9 | 13 | TRBJ1-3 | medium-sized | .